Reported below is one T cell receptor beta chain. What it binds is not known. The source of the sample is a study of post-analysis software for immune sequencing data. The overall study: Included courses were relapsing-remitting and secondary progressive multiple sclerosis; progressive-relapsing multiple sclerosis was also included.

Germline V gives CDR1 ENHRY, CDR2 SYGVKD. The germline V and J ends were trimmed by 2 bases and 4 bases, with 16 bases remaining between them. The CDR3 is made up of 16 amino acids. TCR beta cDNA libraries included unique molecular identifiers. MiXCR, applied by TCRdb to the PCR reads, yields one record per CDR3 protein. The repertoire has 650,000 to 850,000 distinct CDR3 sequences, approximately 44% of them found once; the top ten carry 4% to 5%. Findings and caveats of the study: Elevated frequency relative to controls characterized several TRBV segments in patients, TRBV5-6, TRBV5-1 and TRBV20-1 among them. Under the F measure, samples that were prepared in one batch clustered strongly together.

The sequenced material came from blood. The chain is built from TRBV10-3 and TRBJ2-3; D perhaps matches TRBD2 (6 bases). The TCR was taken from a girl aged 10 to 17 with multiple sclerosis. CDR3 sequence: CAISEGPRGRADTQYF. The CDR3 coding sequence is TGTGCCATCAGTGAGGGGCCGCGGGGAAGGGCAGATACGCAGTATTTT.